This record looks at one T cell receptor beta chain sequence and its context. Its antigen is currently unknown. CDR1 MNHEY and CDR2 SMNVEV come from the germline V gene (reference sequence). CDR3 length equals 13 residues. The J segment lost 9 bases and the V segment lost 5 bases, leaving 3 bases of the junction unmatched. Use of 60 Vbeta and 13 Jbeta primers characterized the PCR. Clones were sequenced by immunoSEQ multiplex PCR, and TCRdb holds only the in-frame ones, with some missing. The top ten hold 2% to 2.5% of the sample, which has some 190,000 clones, 76% seen once. This sample is part of a study of cytomegalovirus exposure and HLA in healthy donors. Study summary: Earlier sequencing of about 200 million T cells yielded approximately 100 million unique TCR beta sequences. Study observations and caveats: Indistinguishability led to the exclusion of some V segments, TRBV6-2 and TRBV6-3 included.

The origin of this receptor is a woman aged 30 to 39 in good health and CMV-seropositive. This sequence joins TRBV27 and TRBJ2-1; 11 bases fit TRBD2. Sequencing input: PBMCs. The CDR3 DNA reads as TGTGCCAGCAGTCTAGGACTAGCGGGTGAGCAGTTCTTC. It translates to CASSLGLAGEQFF.